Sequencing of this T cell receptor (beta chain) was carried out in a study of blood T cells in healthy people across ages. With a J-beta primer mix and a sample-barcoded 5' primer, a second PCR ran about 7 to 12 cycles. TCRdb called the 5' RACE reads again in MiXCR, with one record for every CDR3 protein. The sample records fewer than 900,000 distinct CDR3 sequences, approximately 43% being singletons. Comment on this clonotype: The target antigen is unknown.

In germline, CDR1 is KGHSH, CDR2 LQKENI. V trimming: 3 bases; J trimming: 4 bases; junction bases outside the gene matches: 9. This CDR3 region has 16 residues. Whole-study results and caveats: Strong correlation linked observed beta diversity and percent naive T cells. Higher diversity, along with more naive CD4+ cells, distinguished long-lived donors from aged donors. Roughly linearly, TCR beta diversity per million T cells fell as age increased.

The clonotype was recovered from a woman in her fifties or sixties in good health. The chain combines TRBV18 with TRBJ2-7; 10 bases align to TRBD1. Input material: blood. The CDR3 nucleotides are TGTGCCAGCTCACCCTGGGGACAGGGGTTTAGGTACGAGCAGTACTTC. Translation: CASSPWGQGFRYEQYF.